This passage covers 32 T cell receptor beta chains from one sample sequenced in a study of blood T cells in healthy people across ages. A sample-barcoded 5' primer and a J-beta primer mix were used in a second PCR of roughly 6 to 12 cycles. Via MiXCR, TCRdb re-called the 5' RACE reads, giving one row per CDR3 protein. The profile covers about 650,000 distinct CDR3 sequences, with 32% appearing a single time and less than 20% taken by the ten largest. Specimen: blood. The receptor set was obtained from a woman of 80 years or more in good health.

The V call is TRBV4-2, the J call TRBJ2-5, with 14 nucleotides matching TRBD2. In germline, CDR1 is LGHNA, CDR2 YNFKEQ. The CDR3 sequence is 18 residues long. Germline trimming cut 3 bases from V and 11 bases from J; bases unmatched to any gene: 17. The CDR3 region is CASSHPTGTSGSGNEQYF. CDR3 coding DNA: TGTGCCAGCAGCCATCCCACCGGGACTAGCGGGAGTGGGAATGAGCAGTACTTC.

Comment on this clonotype: With a much larger clone just one base away, this may be a read error. The chain combines TRBV7-2 with TRBJ2-3; tentative D call: TRBD2 (5 bases). The V end lost 7 bases, the J end lost 14 bases, and 28 bases lay between the germline ends. The CDR3 spans 15 residues. The germline V gene encodes CDR1 SGHTA and CDR2 FQGNSA. CDR3 amino acids: CASTQSAGNTGELYF. The CDR3 nucleotides are TGTGCCAGCACCCAGTCGGCCGGTAACACCGGGGAGCTGTATTTT.

A note on this clonotype: This may arise from a read error, as a much more abundant clone is one base away. The chain is built from TRBV20-1 and TRBJ1-1; the match to TRBD1 covers 8 bases. The CDR3 consists of 13 residues. Germline V gives CDR1 DFQATT, CDR2 SNEGSKA (reference sequence). V lost 5 bases to trimming and J lost 2 bases; unmatched junction nucleotides: 4. The CDR3 region is CSALDRVNTEAFF. CDR3 bases: TGCAGTGCTCTGGACAGGGTCAACACTGAAGCTTTCTTT.

This clonotype was seen ten or more times. The CDR3 is CSAVGQSLAKNIQYF. For the CDR3, the DNA is TGCAGTGCAGTGGGACAGTCACTAGCCAAAAACATTCAGTACTTC. The chain links TRBV20-1 to TRBJ2-4, with 7 nucleotides matching TRBD1. Germline CDR1 DFQATT, CDR2 SNEGSKA (reference sequence). With 6 bases clipped from V and 0 bases from J, the junction kept 8 bases outside the gene matches. The CDR3 extends over 15 amino acids.

This clonotype was detected many times. V is TRBV9 and J is TRBJ2-1, with 13 positions matching TRBD2. CDR3 length equals 18 residues. With 1 base clipped from V and 6 bases from J, the junction kept 10 bases outside the gene matches. CDR1 SGDLS and CDR2 YYNGEE come from the germline V gene. CDR3 in DNA: TGTGCCAGCAGCGTAACTAGCGGGGGGGACCTTTTCCTCAATGAGCAGTTCTTC. This codes for CASSVTSGGDLFLNEQFF.

This clonotype was observed many times. This chain connects TRBV24-1 to TRBJ2-5; D unresolved. The germline CDR1 and CDR2 sequences are KGHDR and SFDVKD. V was trimmed by 2 bases and J by 1 base, leaving 10 bases between them. CDR3 length: 15 amino acids. The CDR3 is CATSDSTNLQETQYF. The CDR3 DNA reads TGTGCCACCAGTGATTCGACAAACCTCCAAGAGACCCAGTACTTC.

In regard to this clonotype: A single base separates this from a much larger clone, so it may be a read error. The chain recombines TRBV11-2 with TRBJ2-3; TRBD1 might be the D (6 bases). Germline lookup yields CDR1 SGHAT and CDR2 FQNNGV. The CDR3 sequence is 15 residues long. In DNA, the CDR3 is TGTGCCAACAGCACCGACAGGATTTCGACAGATACGCAGTATTTT. Encoded protein: CANSTDRISTDTQYF.

The V and J genes are TRBV9 and TRBJ2-5, with 9 bases aligning to TRBD1. The CDR3 loop spans 16 amino acids. Germline trimming cut 6 bases from V and 5 bases from J; bases unmatched to any gene: 14. In germline, CDR1 is SGDLS, CDR2 YYNGEE. This CDR3 reads CASNWGGQGLSETQYF. In DNA form, the CDR3 reads TGTGCCAGCAACTGGGGGGGACAGGGATTATCGGAGACCCAGTACTTC.

There are many counts of this clonotype. The J gene is TRBJ1-2, the V gene TRBV4-3, with a possible D match to TRBD1 (6 bases). CDR1 is LGHNA, CDR2 YSLEER, per germline. V was pared by 0 bases and J by 2 bases, with 13 bases between. CDR3 size: 16 residues. The CDR3 DNA sequence: TGCGCCAGCAGCCAAGATAGACAGGCCGTAAACTATGGCTACACCTTC. Residues: CASSQDRQAVNYGYTF.

This clonotype was seen repeatedly, ten times or more. The chain joins TRBV4-2 to TRBJ2-1; 10 nucleotides align to TRBD2. V lost 3 bases, J lost 4 bases, and 6 bases stayed unmatched. Germline CDR1 reads LGHNA; CDR2 reads YNFKEQ. CDR3 length equals 16 residues. CDR3 DNA: TGTGCCAGCAGCCACACCGGGACTAGCGCATACAATGAGCAGTTCTTC. Protein product: CASSHTGTSAYNEQFF.

The table lists this clonotype with many counts. The chain links TRBV20-1 to TRBJ2-5; TRBD2 matches 9 bases. The germline V gene encodes CDR1 DFQATT and CDR2 SNEGSKA (reference sequence). The CDR3 consists of 15 residues. The J segment lost 3 bases and the V segment lost 0 bases, leaving 5 bases of the junction unmatched. The CDR3 DNA follows: TGCAGTGCTAGAGATGCGGGGGGGGTAAAAGAGACCCAGTACTTC. This encodes CSARDAGGVKETQYF.

In this sample, this clonotype turned up many times. The chain recombines TRBV4-1 with TRBJ2-4; a possible D gene is TRBD1 (7 bases). The germline V and J ends were trimmed by 6 bases and 6 bases, with 18 bases remaining between them. CDR3 length: 15 amino acids. Germline CDR1 and CDR2: MGHRA and YSYEKL. DNA of the CDR3: TGCGCCAGCAGTCAGGACAGGCTGGGGGGAAACATTCAGTACTTC. It translates to CASSQDRLGGNIQYF.

This clonotype has just a few counts. A much larger clonotype is one base distant, so this may be a read error. The V gene is TRBV7-9, the J gene TRBJ2-7; 8 bases are a match to TRBD1. Germline lookup yields CDR1 SEHNR and CDR2 FQNEAQ (reference sequence). This CDR3 has 15 residues. DNA for the CDR3: TGTGCCAGCAGTCCCTCTGGACAGGGCACCTACGGGCAGTACTTC. Encoded protein: CASSPSGQGTYGQYF.

There are many counts of this clonotype. The rearrangement joins TRBV7-9 to TRBJ2-7; D tentatively reads TRBD1 or TRBD2 (5 bases each). Germline CDR1 reads SEHNR; CDR2 reads FQNEAQ (reference sequence). V lost 4 bases and J lost 4, with 20 bases in between. The CDR3 runs to 16 residues. CDR3 coding DNA: TGTGCCAGCAGCTCATCAGCCCCGGGGCGCAGGTACGAGCAGTACTTC. Its translation: CASSSSAPGRRYEQYF.

In the case of this clonotype: With a much larger clone just one base away, this may be a read error. The chain couples TRBV2 to TRBJ2-7; 8 bases agree with TRBD1. V lost 7 bases to trimming and J lost 12 bases; unmatched junction nucleotides: 14. Germline loops: CDR1 SNHLY, CDR2 FYNNEI. The CDR3 runs 13 residues. CDR3 DNA sequence: TGTGCCAGCACTCAGGGGGCATGGGAGACCCGGTACTTC. Translated, it gives CASTQGAWETRYF.

The rearrangement links TRBV12-3 or TRBV12-4 to TRBJ2-3; TRBD2 might be the D (6 bases). The ends were cut back, 6 bases at V and 0 bases at J, with 16 bases in the middle. The CDR3 spans 16 residues. The CDR3 bases are TGTGCCAGCAGAGGACGGGGAGGCCTGAGCACAGATACGCAGTATTTT. It codes for CASRGRGGLSTDTQYF.

This clonotype was counted once. A read error may be the cause here, since a much bigger clone is one base away. The chain uses TRBV6-5 and TRBJ1-6; 9 nucleotides match TRBD1. J gave up 11 bases and V 6 bases, and 8 bases lay outside the gene matches. CDR1 MNHEY and CDR2 SVGAGI come from the germline V gene. The CDR3 sequence is 14 residues long. The CDR3 region is CASRPGTGNPPLHF. Written as DNA, the CDR3 is TGTGCCAGCAGGCCGGGGACAGGGAATCCACCCCTCCACTTT.

Details on this clonotype: A read error may explain this, as a much larger clone is one base away. The chain uses TRBV5-6 and TRBJ2-1, with 10 bases lining up with TRBD2. The V segment lost 2 bases and the J segment 6 bases; nucleotides outside the gene matches: 8. Germline CDR1 and CDR2: SGHDT and YYEEEE. This CDR3 comprises 16 residues. The CDR3 here is CASSLGLAGARNEQFF. CDR3 DNA: TGTGCCAGCAGCTTAGGCCTAGCGGGGGCACGCAATGAGCAGTTCTTC.

This clonotype occurred many times. J is TRBJ2-3 and V is TRBV27; TRBD2 might be the D (6 bases). This CDR3 region has 13 residues. V was clipped by 7 bases and J by 6 bases, with 14 bases between them. Per germline, CDR1 MNHEY and CDR2 SMNVEV (reference sequence). CDR3 nucleotide sequence: TGTGCCAGCACTAGGGGAGGTGAGGATACGCAGTATTTT. Amino acid sequence: CASTRGGEDTQYF.

This clonotype was seen at least ten times. This chain uses TRBV10-3 with TRBJ2-1; D is possibly TRBD1 or TRBD2 (5 bases each). V lost 5 bases and J 5 bases, leaving 10 bases between the germline ends. Germline V gene lookup returns CDR1 ENHRY and CDR2 SYGVKD. CDR3 size: 13 residues. CDR3 bases: TGTGCCATCAGTTCCGGGACCAACAATGAGCAGTTCTTC. It translates to CAISSGTNNEQFF.

This clonotype was recorded at least ten times. The V and J genes are TRBV7-2 and TRBJ2-3; D is perhaps TRBD2 (7 bases). The CDR3 consists of 16 residues. Trimming left V 2 bases short and J 5 bases short, with 17 bases between. From germline, CDR1 is SGHTA and CDR2 FQGNSA. CDR3: CASSLNMRGGLDTQYF. CDR3 coding DNA: TGTGCCAGCAGCTTAAATATGAGGGGGGGCCTAGATACGCAGTATTTT.

V and J are TRBV5-1 and TRBJ1-2, with D possibly being TRBD1 (6 bases). V lost 0 bases and J lost 10, with 10 bases in between. This CDR3 region has 12 residues. The germline V gene encodes CDR1 SGHRS and CDR2 YFSETQ. CDR3: CASSLAAGDYTF. The CDR3 bases are TGCGCCAGCAGCTTGGCTGCAGGGGACTACACCTTC. Drawing the rest from reference TRBV5-1 and TRBJ1-2, the complete variable domain is KAGVTQTPRYLIKTRGQQVTLSCSPISGHRSVSWYQQTPGQGLQFLFEYFSETQRNKGNFPGRFSGRQFSNSRSEMNVSTLELGDSALYLCASSLAAGDYTFGSGTRLTVV.

This clonotype was seen repeatedly, ten times or more. The chain uses TRBV29-1 and TRBJ2-5, with D possibly TRBD1 on 6 matching bases. Trimming took 7 bases from V and 3 from J, leaving 12 bases between them. Germline lookup yields CDR1 SQVTM and CDR2 ANQGSEA. This CDR3 has 12 amino acids. CDR3 residues: CSAQAGEETQYF. The CDR3 DNA reads TGCAGCGCTCAAGCAGGGGAAGAGACCCAGTACTTC.

V usage is TRBV5-1 and J usage is TRBJ2-5; D is tentatively TRBD1 or TRBD2 (5 bases each). CDR3 length: 13 residues. The ends were cut back, 6 bases at V and 5 bases at J, with 14 bases in the middle. CDR1 and CDR2 from the germline V gene are SGHRS and YFSETQ. In DNA form, the CDR3 reads TGCGCCAGCACCCGAGGGCAGGGTGAGACCCAGTACTTC. It specifies CASTRGQGETQYF.

This chain connects TRBV7-2 to TRBJ1-2; D uncertain. The V and J ends lost 1 base and 6 bases respectively, with 21 bases between them. Germline V gene lookup returns CDR1 SGHTA and CDR2 FQGNSA. CDR3 length equals 17 residues. The CDR3 DNA follows: TGTGCCAGCAGCTTAGATATGTCCGACCGGGCGGCCCATGGCTACACCTTC. Protein: CASSLDMSDRAAHGYTF.

This clonotype was observed once. This rearrangement joins TRBV29-1 to TRBJ1-2; TRBD1 agrees at 9 bases. Germline-derived CDR1 and CDR2 are SQVTM and ANQGSEA. Trimming cost V 2 bases and J 4 bases; bases outside gene matches: 11. The CDR3 has 16 residues. In DNA, the CDR3 is TGCAGCGTTGAAAAGTGGGGACAGGGATCGGGCTATGGCTACACCTTC. Protein product: CSVEKWGQGSGYGYTF.

The chain is built from TRBV5-1 and TRBJ1-1; TRBD1 aligns across 9 bases. The J segment lost 2 bases and the V segment lost 7 bases, leaving 9 bases of the junction unmatched. This CDR3 contains 15 residues. Germline CDR1 SGHRS, CDR2 YFSETQ. The CDR3 DNA reads as TGCGCCAGCGGTAAGACAGGGGGTGTAAACACTGAAGCTTTCTTT. This sequence encodes CASGKTGGVNTEAFF.

CDR3 sequence: CASSYLGQGALAFF. CDR3 coding DNA: TGTGCCAGCAGTTACTTGGGACAGGGGGCATTAGCTTTCTTT. The gene calls are TRBV6-6 and TRBJ1-1; 12 nucleotides match TRBD1. This CDR3 comprises 14 residues. Per germline, CDR1 MNHNY and CDR2 SVGAGI (reference sequence). V gave up 1 base and J gave up 10 bases; unmatched junction bases: 4.

On this clonotype: This may be a read error, as it is one base from a much larger clone. The chain couples TRBV7-3 to TRBJ2-7; D call uncertain. With 3 bases removed from V and 7 bases from J, the gap between germline ends came to 10 bases. The CDR3 has 12 amino acids. Germline V gene data show CDR1 as SGHTA and CDR2 as FQGTGA. Written as DNA, the CDR3 is TGTGCCAGCAGCTTCTCAAACGGTGAGCAGTACTTC. This translates into CASSFSNGEQYF.

Concerning this clonotype itself: A much larger clonotype is one base distant, so this may be a read error. The rearrangement joins TRBV5-5 to TRBJ2-5, with D perhaps matching TRBD1 (6 bases). CDR1 and CDR2 (germline): SGHKS, YYEKEE (reference sequence). Trimming removed 1 base from V and 1 base from J, with 11 bases in between. The CDR3 runs to 15 residues. CDR3 region: CASSLTTTGQETQYF. CDR3 in DNA: TGTGCCAGCAGCTTGACCACGACAGGCCAAGAGACCCAGTACTTC.

This clonotype appeared many times. V and J are TRBV5-5 and TRBJ2-5, with a weak D call TRBD2 (6 bases). Trimming left V 3 bases short and J 2 bases short, with 20 bases between. The CDR3 spans 17 residues. The V gene's germline CDR1 is SGHKS and CDR2 YYEKEE (reference sequence). CDR3: CASSYAGSLIRQETQYF. The CDR3, as DNA: TGTGCCAGCAGCTATGCGGGGAGCCTTATACGACAAGAGACCCAGTACTTC.

Regarding this clonotype: A read error may be the cause here, since a much bigger clone is one base away. As DNA, the CDR3 is TGTGCCTGCAGCCAACTAGCGAATACGCAGTATTTT. It codes for CACSQLANTQYF. This rearrangement joins TRBV3-1 to TRBJ2-3, with 7 bases matching TRBD2. Germline CDR1 is LGHDT and CDR2 is YNNKEL (reference sequence). The CDR3 has 12 residues.